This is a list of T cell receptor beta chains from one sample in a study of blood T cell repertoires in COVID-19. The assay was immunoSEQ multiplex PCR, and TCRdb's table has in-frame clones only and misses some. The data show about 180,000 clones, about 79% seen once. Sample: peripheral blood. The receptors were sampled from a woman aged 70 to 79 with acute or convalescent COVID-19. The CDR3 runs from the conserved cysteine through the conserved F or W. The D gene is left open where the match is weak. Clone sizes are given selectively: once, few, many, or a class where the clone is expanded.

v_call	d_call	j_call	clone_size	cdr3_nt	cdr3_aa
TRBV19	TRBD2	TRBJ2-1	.	TGTGCCAGTAGTATAGGGGTACTAGCGGGAGGGGAGCAGTTCTTC	CASSIGVLAGGEQFF
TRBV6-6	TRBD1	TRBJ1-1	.	TGTGCCAGCACCGGAACAGGGGGTGTCACTGAAGCTTTCTTT	CASTGTGGVTEAFF
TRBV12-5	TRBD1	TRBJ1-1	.	TGTGCTAGTGGTTTCGGACAGGGGTCGGGAGAAGCTTTCTTT	CASGFGQGSGEAFF
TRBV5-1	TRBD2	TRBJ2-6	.	TGCGCCAGCAGATTTGGACTAGCGGGAGAATCTGGGGCCAACGTCCTGACTTTC	CASRFGLAGESGANVLTF
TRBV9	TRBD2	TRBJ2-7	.	TGTGCCAGCAGCGCCGGAGCTAGCGGGAGGACCTACGAGCAGTACTTC	CASSAGASGRTYEQYF
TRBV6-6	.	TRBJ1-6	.	TGTGCCAGCAGCCCAGGGACACCCCTCCACTTT	CASSPGTPLHF
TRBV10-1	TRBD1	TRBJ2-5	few	TGCGCCAGCAGTGAGTCACAGGGGCAAAAGACCCAGTACTTC	CASSESQGQKTQYF
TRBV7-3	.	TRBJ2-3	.	TGTGCCAGCAGCTTAACAGGGAGCTACACAGATACGCAGTATTTT	CASSLTGSYTDTQYF
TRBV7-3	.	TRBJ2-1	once	TGTGCCAGCAGCTTTGGCCGAAACAATGAGCAGTTCTTC	CASSFGRNNEQFF
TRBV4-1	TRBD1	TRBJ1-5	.	TGCGCCAGCAGCCAGGCGGACAGGGACAATCAGCCCCAGCATTTT	CASSQADRDNQPQHF
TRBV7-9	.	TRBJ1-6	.	TGTGCCAGCAGCTTTATGGCGGATAATTCACCCCTCCACTTT	CASSFMADNSPLHF
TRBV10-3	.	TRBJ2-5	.	TGTGCCATCAGTCCATCCCGGGGGTGGGAGACCCAGTACTTC	CAISPSRGWETQYF
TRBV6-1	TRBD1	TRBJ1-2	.	TGTGCCAGCAGTGAAGGAGGGGGCGGGTATGGCTACACCTTC	CASSEGGGGYGYTF
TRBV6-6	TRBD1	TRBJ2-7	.	TGTGCCAGCAGTTCACATCGACAGGGGGTCGAGCAGTACTTC	CASSSHRQGVEQYF
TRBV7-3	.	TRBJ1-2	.	TGTGCCAGCAGCACCTTGAGGGGAGGGGGCTACACCTTC	CASSTLRGGGYTF
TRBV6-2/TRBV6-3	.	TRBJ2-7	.	TGTGCCAGCAGCCAGGGGAGGGAGCAGTACTTC	CASSQGREQYF
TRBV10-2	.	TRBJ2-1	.	TGCGCCAGCAGTGAGTCCCCGATGGCTAGTTTAAGCCATGAGCAGTTCTTC	CASSESPMASLSHEQFF
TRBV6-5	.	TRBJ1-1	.	TGTGCCAGCACTGTGGACAGGAACACTGAAGCTTTCTTT	CASTVDRNTEAFF
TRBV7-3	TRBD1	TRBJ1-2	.	TGTGCCAGCAGCCTCACAGGGGGCTTGGATGGCTACACCTTC	CASSLTGGLDGYTF
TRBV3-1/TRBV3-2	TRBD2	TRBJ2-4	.	TGTGCCAGCAGCCAAGATTCTGTGGCATCTAGCGGGAGGGACATTCAGTACTTC	CASSQDSVASSGRDIQYF
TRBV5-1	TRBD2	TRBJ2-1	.	TGCGCCAGCAGCCCGCCGGGACTAGCGCAATCTGGGCACAATGAGCAGTTCTTC	CASSPPGLAQSGHNEQFF
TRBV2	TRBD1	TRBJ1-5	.	TGTGCCAGCAGTAGAGACAGGGAGGTTCAGCCCCAGCATTTT	CASSRDREVQPQHF